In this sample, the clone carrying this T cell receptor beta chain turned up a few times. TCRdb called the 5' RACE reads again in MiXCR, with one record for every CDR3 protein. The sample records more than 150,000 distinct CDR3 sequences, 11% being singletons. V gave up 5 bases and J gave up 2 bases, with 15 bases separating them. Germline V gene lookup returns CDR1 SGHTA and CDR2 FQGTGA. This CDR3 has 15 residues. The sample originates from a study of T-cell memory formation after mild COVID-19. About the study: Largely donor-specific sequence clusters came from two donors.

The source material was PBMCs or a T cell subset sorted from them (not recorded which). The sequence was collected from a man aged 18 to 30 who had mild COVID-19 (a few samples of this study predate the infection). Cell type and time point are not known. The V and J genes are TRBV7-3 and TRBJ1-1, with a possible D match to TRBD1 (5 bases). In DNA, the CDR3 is TGTGCCAGCAGCCCCTCTGGGGGTTTTAACACTGAAGCTTTCTTT. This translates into CASSPSGGFNTEAFF.